Included here is one T cell receptor beta chain sequence, with context. In the study's own analysis: For nucleated cells, counts were estimated from reference gene primer amplification. Assay: immunoSEQ multiplex PCR; the TCRdb copy retains only in-frame clones and omits some. V, J and clone size were drawn from that table, and D and trimming were deduced from the DNA. Among some 260,000 clones listed, 75% to 95% were seen once. This entry comes from a study of blood T cell repertoires in COVID-19. Study information: Acute and convalescent COVID-19 samples came from the United States, Italy and Spain. The cDNA or gDNA used as material had been derived from T cells, B-cell-depleted T cells, or PBMCs.

Before being deemed recovered, Cohort 3 donors had two negative PCRs, clearance, or symptom resolution. J lost 2 bases, V lost 7 bases, and 9 bases had no gene match. Per germline, CDR1 SNHLY and CDR2 FYNNEI. The CDR3 consists of 15 residues. Sequencing was carried out using PBMCs or T cells enriched from blood (not recorded which). This sequence was found in a woman aged 18-30 years who had recovered from COVID-19. The chain has TRBV2 and TRBJ2-3; 7 bases agree with TRBD2. The CDR3 DNA follows: TGTGCCAGCACCCCTGGCGGGGGTTTCACAGATACGCAGTATTTT. Translating it yields CASTPGGGFTDTQYF.